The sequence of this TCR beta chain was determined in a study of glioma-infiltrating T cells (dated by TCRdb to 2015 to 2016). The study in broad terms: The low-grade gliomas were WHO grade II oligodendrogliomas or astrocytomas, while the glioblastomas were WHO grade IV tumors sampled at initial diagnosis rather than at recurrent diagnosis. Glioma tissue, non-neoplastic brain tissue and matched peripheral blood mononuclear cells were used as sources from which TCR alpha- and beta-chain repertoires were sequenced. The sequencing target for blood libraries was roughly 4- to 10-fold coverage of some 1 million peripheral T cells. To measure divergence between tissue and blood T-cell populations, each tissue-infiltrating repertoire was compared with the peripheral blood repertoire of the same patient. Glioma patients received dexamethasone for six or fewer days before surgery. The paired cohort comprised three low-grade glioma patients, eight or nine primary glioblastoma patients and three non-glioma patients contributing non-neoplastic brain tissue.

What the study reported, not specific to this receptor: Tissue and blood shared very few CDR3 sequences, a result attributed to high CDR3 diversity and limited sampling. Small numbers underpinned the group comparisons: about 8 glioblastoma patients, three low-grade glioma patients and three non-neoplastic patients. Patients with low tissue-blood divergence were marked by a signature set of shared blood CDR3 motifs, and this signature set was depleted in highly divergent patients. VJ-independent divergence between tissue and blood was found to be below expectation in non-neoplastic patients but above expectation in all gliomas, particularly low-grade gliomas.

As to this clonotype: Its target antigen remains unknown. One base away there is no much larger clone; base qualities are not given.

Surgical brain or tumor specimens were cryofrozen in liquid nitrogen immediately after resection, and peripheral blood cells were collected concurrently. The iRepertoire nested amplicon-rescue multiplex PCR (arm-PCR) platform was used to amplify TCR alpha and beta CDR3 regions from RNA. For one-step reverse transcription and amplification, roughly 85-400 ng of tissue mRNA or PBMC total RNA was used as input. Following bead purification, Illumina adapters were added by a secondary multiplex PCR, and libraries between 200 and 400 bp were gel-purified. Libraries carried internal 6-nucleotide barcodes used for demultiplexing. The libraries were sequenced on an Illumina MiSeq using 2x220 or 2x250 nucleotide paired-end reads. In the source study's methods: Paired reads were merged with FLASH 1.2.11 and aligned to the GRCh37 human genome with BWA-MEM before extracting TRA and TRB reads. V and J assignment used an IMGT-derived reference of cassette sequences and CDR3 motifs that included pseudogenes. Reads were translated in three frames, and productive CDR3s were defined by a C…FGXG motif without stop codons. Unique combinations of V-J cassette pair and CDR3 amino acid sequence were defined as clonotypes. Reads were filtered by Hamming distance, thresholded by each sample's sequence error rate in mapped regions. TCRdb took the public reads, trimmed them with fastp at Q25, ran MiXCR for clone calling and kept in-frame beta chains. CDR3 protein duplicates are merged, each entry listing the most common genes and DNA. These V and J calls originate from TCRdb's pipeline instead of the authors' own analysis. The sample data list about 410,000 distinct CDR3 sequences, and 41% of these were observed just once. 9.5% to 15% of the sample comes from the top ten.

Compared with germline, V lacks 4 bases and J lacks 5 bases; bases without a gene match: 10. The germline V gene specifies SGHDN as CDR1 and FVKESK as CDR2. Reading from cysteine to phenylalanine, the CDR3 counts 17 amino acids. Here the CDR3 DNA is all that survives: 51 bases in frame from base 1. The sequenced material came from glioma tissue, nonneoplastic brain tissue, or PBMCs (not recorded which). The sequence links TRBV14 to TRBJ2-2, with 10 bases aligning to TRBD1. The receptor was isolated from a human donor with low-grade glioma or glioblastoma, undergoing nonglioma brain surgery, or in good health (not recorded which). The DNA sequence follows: TGTGCCAGCAGCCGTCAATCCGGGACAGGGGTGACCGGGGAGCTGTTTTTT. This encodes CASSRQSGTGVTGELFF. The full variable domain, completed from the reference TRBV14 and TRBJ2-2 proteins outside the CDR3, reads EAGVTQFPSHSVIEKGQTVTLRCDPISGHDNLYWYRRVMGKEIKFLLHFVKESKQDESGMPNNRFLAERTGGTYSTLKVQPAELEDSGVYFCASSRQSGTGVTGELFFGEGSRLTVL.